Sequencing of this T cell receptor (beta chain) was carried out in a study of blood T cell repertoires in COVID-19. CDR3 length: 14 amino acids. V was shortened by 9 bases and J by 4 bases, with 18 bases between the two germline ends. Germline V CDR1 and CDR2: KGHDR, SFDVKD. TCRdb's copy holds only in-frame clones and misses some; the assay was immunoSEQ multiplex PCR. The sample carries under 300,000 clones, about nine tenths recorded once. This receptor was identified in a man aged 60-69 years who had recovered from COVID-19. The sequencing input was peripheral blood. The chain recombines TRBV24-1 with TRBJ2-7, with D possibly being TRBD2 (6 bases). The CDR3 DNA reads TGTGCCACCGCCCCCGGGACTGGAAGGTACGAGCAGTACTTC. Protein: CATAPGTGRYEQYF.